This passage covers 25 T cell receptor beta chains from one sample sequenced in a study of T cells in Graves' hyperthyroidism and ophthalmopathy. Authors of the study amplified TCR beta CDR3 regions from RNA transcripts. First-round RT-PCR targeting the TCR CDR3 was performed with the HTBI primer set. Via MiXCR, TCRdb re-called the multiplex PCR reads, giving one row per CDR3 protein. The sample consists of under 300,000 distinct CDR3 sequences, 10% to 15% of them appearing once. The sample taken for sequencing was blood. The receptors shown here come from a woman aged 30 to 39 with Graves' hyperthyroidism that later progressed to Graves' ophthalmopathy.

This clonotype has more than one count but fewer than ten. A much larger clonotype is one base distant, so this may be a read error. The V and J genes are TRBV11-2 and TRBJ2-1; D perhaps matches TRBD2 (7 bases). This CDR3 comprises 15 residues. CDR1 and CDR2 from the germline V gene are SGHAT and FQNNGV. Here the CDR3 DNA reads TGTGCCAGCAGCTTACTCGGGGGGCCCAACAATGAGCAGCTCTTC. Translating it yields CASSLLGGPNNEQLF.

This clonotype was counted many times. The chain combines TRBV2 with TRBJ1-2, with a weak D call TRBD1 (5 bases). The V gene's germline CDR1 is SNHLY and CDR2 FYNNEI. V was cut by 3 bases and J by 5 bases, with 16 bases left in between. There are 15 residues in the CDR3. The CDR3, as DNA: TGTGCCAGCAGTGAGGGGCAGCTCGGAAGATATGGCTACACCTTC. Its translation is CASSEGQLGRYGYTF.

This clonotype was counted many times. This chain connects TRBV20-1 to TRBJ2-3; 8 bases align to TRBD2. The CDR3 covers 15 residues. Germline lookup yields CDR1 DFQATT and CDR2 SNEGSKA (reference sequence). The trim removed 0 bases at V and 3 bases at J, leaving 5 bases unmatched. This chain's CDR3 is CSARESGSWTDTQYF. The CDR3 DNA reads TGCAGTGCTAGAGAAAGCGGGAGTTGGACAGATACGCAGTATTTT.

There are many counts of this clonotype. The chain links TRBV11-2 to TRBJ2-1, with 7 bases aligning to TRBD2. Germline V gives CDR1 SGHAT, CDR2 FQNNGV. The CDR3 has 15 amino acids. The J segment lost 8 bases and the V segment lost 5 bases, leaving 12 bases of the junction unmatched. As DNA, the CDR3 is TGTGCCAGCAGCCATACTAGCGTCCAAAGGGATGAGCAGTTCTTC. This gives the protein CASSHTSVQRDEQFF.

This clonotype was seen at least ten times. V gene TRBV4-3 combines with J gene TRBJ2-7; 7 nucleotides align to TRBD1. Trimming removed 0 bases from V and 3 bases from J; junction bases left unmatched: 5. CDR3 length: 15 amino acids. Germline lookup yields CDR1 LGHNA and CDR2 YSLEER. For the CDR3, the DNA is TGCGCCAGCAGCCAAGATTTTCAGGGGGTCTACGAGCAGTACTTC. This codes for CASSQDFQGVYEQYF.

This clonotype has more than one count but fewer than ten. This chain uses TRBV19 with TRBJ1-1, with TRBD1 matching over 7 bases. V shed 3 bases and J 5 bases; nucleotides not matched to a gene: 3. Germline V gives CDR1 LNHDA, CDR2 SQIVND (reference sequence). The CDR3 sequence is 13 residues long. Here the CDR3 DNA reads TGTGCCAGTAGTATTGCAGGGGGAACTGAAGCTTTCTTT. It codes for CASSIAGGTEAFF.

CDR3 sequence: CATSDSFRAAEAFF. In DNA form, the CDR3 reads TGTGCCACCAGTGATTCGTTCAGAGCCGCTGAAGCTTTCTTT. V and J are TRBV24-1 and TRBJ1-1; no firm D call. Trimming took 2 bases from V and 6 from J, leaving 12 bases between them. Germline-derived CDR1 and CDR2 are KGHDR and SFDVKD. This CDR3 region has 14 residues.

This clonotype occurred a few times. The genes are TRBV4-1 and TRBJ2-2; TRBD1 agrees at 8 bases. The ends lost 6 bases at V and 1 base at J; junction bases unmatched: 7. Germline CDR1 reads MGHRA; CDR2 reads YSYEKL. This CDR3 is 16 amino acids long. The CDR3 region has the DNA TGCGCCAGCAGACCGAACAGGGGGTTGAACACCGGGGAGCTGTTTTTT. It is translated as CASRPNRGLNTGELFF.

This clonotype has a count of ten or more. The chain employs TRBV6-6 and TRBJ2-3; D might be TRBD2 (6 bases). The CDR3 runs to 17 residues. Between the trimmed V and J ends, which lost 0 bases and 3 bases, there was a span of 16 bases. The germline CDR1 and CDR2 sequences are MNHNY and SVGAGI (reference sequence). The CDR3 region is CASSYSLSGLTTDTQYF. DNA for the CDR3: TGTGCCAGCAGTTACTCCCTTTCGGGACTCACTACAGATACGCAGTATTTT.

This clonotype was observed many times. The genes are TRBV2 and TRBJ1-1, with 8 nucleotides matching TRBD1. This CDR3 is built from 13 residues. Germline loops: CDR1 SNHLY, CDR2 FYNNEI. With 4 bases clipped from V and 5 bases from J, the junction kept 3 bases outside the gene matches. The CDR3 nucleotides are TGTGCCAGCAGTGGGCAGGGGGCAACTGAAGCTTTCTTT. Translation: CASSGQGATEAFF.

Regarding this clonotype: Since a much larger clone is just one base distant, this may be a read error. CDR3 loop: CASVGTENPPQHF. The CDR3 DNA sequence: TGTGCCAGCGTCGGGACAGAGAATCCGCCCCAGCATTTT. The V and J genes are TRBV6-1 and TRBJ1-5; 7 bases agree with TRBD1. CDR1 is MNHNS, CDR2 SASEGT, per germline. This CDR3 contains 13 residues.

This clonotype was recorded at least ten times. The chain joins TRBV6-1 to TRBJ1-5; 9 positions agree with TRBD1. CDR1 MNHNS and CDR2 SASEGT come from the germline V gene. Trimming cost V 5 bases and J 4 bases; bases outside gene matches: 3. The CDR3 spans 14 residues. The CDR3 sequence: CASSSTGGNQPQHF. DNA of the CDR3: TGTGCCAGCAGTTCGACAGGGGGTAATCAGCCCCAGCATTTT.

There are many counts of this clonotype. This rearrangement joins TRBV20-1 to TRBJ2-5; 8 bases are shared with TRBD1. This CDR3 comprises 15 residues. V lost 0 bases to trimming and J lost 2 bases; unmatched junction nucleotides: 5. Germline values: CDR1 DFQATT, CDR2 SNEGSKA (reference sequence). The CDR3 spells CSARDVGTGQETQYF. CDR3 coding DNA: TGCAGTGCTAGAGACGTCGGGACAGGTCAAGAGACCCAGTACTTC.

This clonotype was recorded many times. The rearrangement joins TRBV30 to TRBJ2-4; no clear D gene. Trimming removed 1 base at V and 7 bases at J, with 8 bases between. The CDR3 has 12 amino acids. Germline lookup yields CDR1 GTSNPN and CDR2 SVGIG (reference sequence). CDR3 nucleotide sequence: TGTGCCTGGAGTGGTTTAGTGAACATTCAGTACTTC. Translating it yields CAWSGLVNIQYF. Using reference TRBV30 and TRBJ2-4 for the parts outside the CDR3, the full variable domain is SQTIHQWPATLVQPVGSPLSLECTVEGTSNPNLYWYRQAAGRGLQLLFYSVGIGQISSEVPQNLSASRPQDRQFILSSKKLLLSDSGFYLCAWSGLVNIQYFGAGTRLSVL.

The gene calls are TRBV20-1 and TRBJ1-5; TRBD1 matches 9 bases. This CDR3 has 16 residues. V was clipped by 6 bases and J by 1 base; unmatched bases: 10. Germline CDR1 and CDR2: DFQATT and SNEGSKA (reference sequence). CDR3 DNA sequence: TGCAGTGCCACCGGGACAGGGCTGGGGAGCAATCAGCCCCAGCATTTT. Amino acid sequence: CSATGTGLGSNQPQHF.

This clonotype was observed at least ten times. The CDR3 DNA follows: TGTGCCAGCAGTCCGGGGGGGTTTAGCACAGATACGCAGTATTTT. It encodes CASSPGGFSTDTQYF. The J gene is TRBJ2-3, the V gene TRBV6-1; TRBD2 matches 8 bases. Trimming at V came to 5 bases and at J to 0 bases, leaving 4 bases not matched to a gene. The germline V gene encodes CDR1 MNHNS and CDR2 SASEGT. This CDR3 is 15 amino acids long.

This clonotype was seen ten or more times. The V and J genes are TRBV18 and TRBJ2-3; TRBD2 is a possible D gene (5 bases). The V and J ends lost 2 bases and 0 bases respectively, with 12 bases between them. Per the germline V gene, CDR1 is KGHSH and CDR2 is LQKENI. The CDR3 runs to 16 residues. CDR3 amino acids: CASSPSGTPSTDTQYF. CDR3 DNA: TGTGCCAGCTCACCATCGGGAACCCCTAGCACAGATACGCAGTATTTT.

This clonotype was observed at least ten times. This sequence joins TRBV20-1 and TRBJ2-5; tentative D call: TRBD2 (5 bases). Germline assignment: CDR1 DFQATT and CDR2 SNEGSKA (reference sequence). The CDR3 loop spans 13 amino acids. CDR3 in amino acids: CNQSPSRKETQYF. The DNA for the CDR3 is TGCAATCAGTCGCCTAGCCGGAAAGAGACCCAGTACTTC.

This clonotype was counted at least ten times. The chain couples TRBV28 to TRBJ1-3, with TRBD1 as a possible D gene (6 bases). Germline V gene sequence: CDR1 MDHEN, CDR2 SYDVKM. The length of the CDR3 is 17 residues. Trimming left V 2 bases short and J 3 bases short, with 17 bases between. CDR3 residues: CASSLPPLTGDGNTIYF. CDR3 DNA: TGTGCCAGCAGTTTACCCCCTTTGACAGGTGATGGAAACACCATATATTTT.

This clonotype was observed at least ten times. This chain links TRBV9 with TRBJ1-2, with no clear D. The CDR3 runs to 14 residues. V was shortened by 0 bases and J by 5 bases, with 11 bases between the two germline ends. The V gene's germline CDR1 is SGDLS and CDR2 YYNGEE. CDR3 sequence: CASSVEEGWYGYTF. The CDR3 region has the DNA TGTGCCAGCAGCGTAGAGGAGGGCTGGTATGGCTACACCTTC. Looking up the rest from reference TRBV9 and TRBJ1-2 gives the full variable domain: DSGVTQTPKHLITATGQRVTLRCSPRSGDLSVYWYQQSLDQGLQFLIQYYNGEERAKGNILERFSAQQFPDLHSELNLSSLELGDSALYFCASSVEEGWYGYTFGSGTRLTVV.

This clonotype was picked up many times. V usage is TRBV5-5 and J usage is TRBJ1-1; 10 nucleotides line up with TRBD1. Looked up from germline, CDR1 is SGHKS and CDR2 is YYEKEE (reference sequence). CDR3 size: 16 residues. V was pared by 4 bases and J by 1 base, with 7 bases of the junction left unmatched. DNA for the CDR3: TGTGCCAGCAGCAGGACAGGGGGATGGACGAACACTGAAGCTTTCTTT. Amino acids: CASSRTGGWTNTEAFF.

Many counts were recorded for this clonotype. The genes are TRBV28 and TRBJ2-3, with 16 bases matching TRBD2. Losses at the gene ends were 5 bases for V and 1 base for J; bases not matched to a gene: 3. CDR1 MDHEN and CDR2 SYDVKM come from the germline V gene. The CDR3 extends over 17 amino acids. This chain's CDR3 is CASSGTSGRAGTDTQYF. CDR3 in DNA: TGTGCCAGCAGTGGGACTAGCGGGAGGGCAGGCACAGATACGCAGTATTTT.

This clonotype was counted many times. The junction and the germline gene differ at one end; a read error may be behind it. The rearrangement uses TRBV18 and TRBJ2-5; TRBD2 matches 13 bases. CDR3 size: 14 residues. Germline lookup yields CDR1 KGHSH and CDR2 LQKENI. CDR3 protein: CASSRLGLAGWVDF. CDR3 coding DNA: TGTGCCAGCTCACGCCTGGGACTAGCGGGATGGGTGGACTTC.

The chain carries TRBV18 and TRBJ2-7, with TRBD1 as a possible D gene (6 bases). CDR1 is KGHSH, CDR2 LQKENI, per germline. The CDR3 loop spans 13 amino acids. The V end was cut by 3 bases, the J end by 6 bases, with 12 bases between. The CDR3 DNA follows: TGTGCCAGCTCACCGAACAGGGCGGCCGAGCAGTACTTC. Translation: CASSPNRAAEQYF.

This clonotype was detected ten times or more. The chain couples TRBV20-1 to TRBJ1-5, with D possibly being TRBD1 (5 bases). Trimming stripped 3 bases from V and 5 bases from J, with 23 bases between. The CDR3 length is 17 residues. The germline gives CDR1 DFQATT, CDR2 SNEGSKA (reference sequence). CDR3 nucleotides: TGCAGTGCTAGTTCCTTCGGTCAGGGCGGTCTTGATCAGCCCCAGCATTTT. Protein: CSASSFGQGGLDQPQHF.